This passage covers 9 T cell receptor beta chains from one sample sequenced in a study of tumor-infiltrating lymphocytes in primary liver carcinoma. The roughly 19-32 mg bulk tissue piece was not sorted before simultaneous RNA and DNA extraction. TCR beta cDNA was prepared out of 450 to 500 ng total RNA by means of a constant-region primer. Libraries of TCR beta came from three nested multiplex PCR rounds with slightly modified ARM-PCR. Researchers ran the first two PCR rounds for ten to eleven cycles each with TRBV1-TRBV30 forward primers and a C-beta reverse primer. TCRdb recomputed calls from the multiplex PCR reads with MiXCR, one row per CDR3 protein. This table has about 22,000 distinct CDR3 sequences, around 82% appearing once. The sample was liver tumor tissue from sampling region 2. Described subset: tumor region T2, inferior pole. The receptors were gathered from a woman in her 30s with primary liver carcinoma and hepatitis B virus infection.

Comments on this clonotype: At one boundary the junction diverges from the germline segment, which might be a read error. This chain's CDR3 is CASRTWGTNTEAFF. Here the CDR3 DNA reads TGCGCCAGCAGGACATGGGGTACAAACACTGAAGCTTTCTTT. V and J are TRBV13 and TRBJ1-1; a weak D match, TRBD1 (5 bases). This CDR3 has 14 amino acids. Germline V gene data show CDR1 as PRHDT and CDR2 as FYEKMQ (reference sequence).

A remark on this clonotype: A junction end diverges from the germline sequence, so it may reflect a read error. The chain carries TRBV7-9 and TRBJ2-3; 8 nucleotides line up with TRBD2. The germline V gene has CDR1 SEHNR and CDR2 FQNEAQ (reference sequence). This CDR3 spans 16 amino acids. CDR3 DNA sequence: TGTGCCAGCAGCTCAGGAGCGGGGGTTAGCACAGATATGCAGTATTTT. Protein product: CASSSGAGVSTDMQYF.

The chain employs TRBV5-6 and TRBJ1-6; D unclear. The CDR3 contains 14 residues. V was shortened by 8 bases and J by 10 bases, with 19 bases between the two germline ends. Germline V gives CDR1 SGHDT, CDR2 YYEEEE. CDR3 protein: CASNLVVLGSPLHF. The CDR3 region has the DNA TGTGCCAGTAACTTGGTAGTACTGGGATCACCCCTCCACTTT.

In this sample, this clonotype turned up many times. The chain links TRBV29-1 to TRBJ2-7; D tentatively fits TRBD1 or TRBD2 (5 bases each). CDR1 is SQVTM, CDR2 ANQGSEA, per germline. V shed 7 bases and J shed 2 bases, with 24 bases lying between them. The CDR3 length is 16 residues. The CDR3 spells CSAMTSGTGTPYEQYF. The CDR3, as DNA: TGCAGCGCCATGACATCTGGGACCGGCACTCCCTACGAGCAGTACTTC.

In the case of this clonotype: Since no conserved phenylalanine or tryptophan closes the CDR3, a read error is the likely cause. The chain links TRBV28 to TRBJ2-1; D uncertain. This CDR3 contains 11 residues. The germline V gene has CDR1 MDHEN and CDR2 SYDVKM. The chain's CDR3 is CTSSFFGEQFY. CDR3 bases: TGTACCAGCAGTTTTTTTGGTGAGCAGTTCTAC.

The genes are TRBV6-6 and TRBJ2-7; maybe TRBD1 (6 bases). The CDR3 contains 13 residues. Germline V gene sequence: CDR1 MNHNY, CDR2 SVGAGI (reference sequence). CDR3 residues: CACSKGGASEQYF. The CDR3 nucleotides are TGTGCTTGCAGCAAAGGGGGTGCGAGTGAGCAGTACTTC.

Comment on this clonotype: Germline and junction disagree at one end, which may indicate a read error. The chain is built from TRBV7-9 and TRBJ2-3; D tentatively fits TRBD1 or TRBD2 (5 bases each). CDR1 is SEHNR and CDR2 is FQNEAQ in the germline V gene (reference sequence). This CDR3 comprises 16 residues. The CDR3 bases are TGTGCCAGTAGCTCGGCGCGAGGGGTTAGCGCAGATACGCAGTATTTT. Amino acids: CASSSARGVSADTQYF.

Comments on this clonotype: This CDR3 fails to terminate in the conserved phenylalanine or tryptophan, so it likely reflects a read error. CDR3 nucleotide sequence: TGTGTCAGCAGGGAAAGGAGTGTCCCCCTTTCACCCCTCCACTAT. The encoded protein is CVSRERSVPLSPLHY. The chain is built from TRBV6-5 and TRBJ1-6; tentative D call: TRBD1 (5 bases). The CDR3 contains 15 residues. Germline CDR1 MNHEY, CDR2 SVGAGI.

A word on this clonotype: A read error may produce the germline difference seen at one junction end. This chain joins TRBV6-6 and TRBJ1-6; D not certain. CDR3 length: 14 residues. The germline V gene encodes CDR1 MNHNY and CDR2 SVGAGI (reference sequence). This CDR3 reads CTSSYIGMDSPLRF. DNA of the CDR3: TGTACCAGCAGTTACATAGGGATGGATTCACCCCTCCGCTTT.